The next 24 T cell receptor beta chains were all read from a single sample in a study of blood T cells in healthy people across ages. Primed by a sample-barcoded 5' primer and a J-beta primer mix, a second PCR proceeded for roughly 7 to 11 cycles. TCRdb recomputed calls from the 5' RACE reads with MiXCR, one row per CDR3 protein. Among approximately 1,700,000 distinct CDR3 sequences listed, approximately 40% were seen once. The sample consisted of blood. The receptors come from a human donor in good health.

This clonotype was found a few times. The chain recombines TRBV10-3 with TRBJ2-5; 12 positions agree with TRBD2. V was clipped by 0 bases and J by 4 bases; unmatched bases: 6. The CDR3 runs to 17 residues. The germline gives CDR1 ENHRY, CDR2 SYGVKD. The CDR3 protein is CAISESVTSGGRETQYF. The DNA for the CDR3 is TGTGCCATCAGTGAGTCTGTGACTAGCGGGGGACGAGAGACCCAGTACTTC.

In this sample, this clonotype turned up once. The V call is TRBV7-2, the J call TRBJ2-4, with D perhaps TRBD2 (6 bases). Germline CDR1 is SGHTA and CDR2 is FQGNSA. CDR3 size: 15 residues. V lost 5 bases and J 2 bases, leaving 13 bases between the germline ends. CDR3 sequence reads: CASSPRGTSKNIQYF. The CDR3 DNA reads as TGTGCCAGCAGCCCCCGCGGGACGTCCAAAAACATTCAGTACTTC. Full variable domain (outside the CDR3, taken from reference TRBV7-2 and TRBJ2-4): GAGVSQSPSNKVTEKGKDVELRCDPISGHTALYWYRQSLGQGLEFLIYFQGNSAPDKSGLPSDRFSAERTGGSVSTLTIQRTQQEDSAVYLCASSPRGTSKNIQYFGAGTRLSVL.

This chain joins TRBV24-1 and TRBJ2-5; 7 bases map to TRBD2. This CDR3 is built from 16 residues. V gave up 2 bases and J gave up 1 base; unmatched junction bases: 6. CDR1 and CDR2 from the germline V gene are KGHDR and SFDVKD. CDR3 amino acids: CATSDSWGLSQETQYF. The CDR3 DNA reads TGTGCCACCAGTGATTCTTGGGGACTATCCCAAGAGACCCAGTACTTC.

The chain carries TRBV4-1 and TRBJ2-5; 9 bases agree with TRBD1. J was trimmed by 2 bases and V by 4 bases; bases with no gene match: 8. The CDR3 is 16 residues long. CDR1 MGHRA and CDR2 YSYEKL come from the germline V gene. Here the CDR3 DNA reads TGCGCCAGCAGCCTTCGGACAGGGGATGGGCAAGAGACCCAGTACTTC. This encodes CASSLRTGDGQETQYF.

This clonotype was picked up many times. V gene TRBV7-9 combines with J gene TRBJ1-6; a possible D gene is TRBD1 (5 bases). Trimming pared 1 base from V and 8 bases from J, leaving 6 bases between. This CDR3 has 13 residues. Germline CDR1 SEHNR, CDR2 FQNEAQ (reference sequence). The CDR3 nucleotides read TGTGCCAGCAGCTTAGAAGGGGATTCACCCCTCCACTTT. Translation gives CASSLEGDSPLHF.

V usage is TRBV5-1 and J usage is TRBJ2-3, with D possibly matching TRBD1 (5 bases). CDR1 is SGHRS, CDR2 YFSETQ, per germline. The CDR3 length is 16 residues. V lost 2 bases and J lost 6, with 19 bases in between. The CDR3 region has the DNA TGCGCCAGCAGCTTAGGGCAGGGATTCCCTCCCGATACGCAGTATTTT. Translated: CASSLGQGFPPDTQYF.

This clonotype was counted a few times. This chain connects TRBV20-1 to TRBJ2-3, with no clear D. This CDR3 is built from 14 residues. CDR1 DFQATT and CDR2 SNEGSKA come from the germline V gene (reference sequence). V was shortened by 4 bases and J by 0 bases, with 11 bases between the two germline ends. The chain's CDR3 is CSAILSTSTDTQYF. The CDR3 DNA reads TGCAGTGCTATCTTATCTACTAGCACAGATACGCAGTATTTT.

This clonotype occurred once. One junction end does not reproduce the germline sequence, and a read error may be involved. This chain joins TRBV7-2 and TRBJ2-7, with 9 bases fitting TRBD2. This CDR3 region has 15 residues. Germline loops: CDR1 SGHTA, CDR2 FQGNSA. The CDR3 spells CACSTLAGEYYEQYF. The CDR3 bases are TGTGCCTGCAGCACCTTAGCGGGGGAGTACTACGAGCAGTACTTC.

The V gene is TRBV7-8, the J gene TRBJ1-6; TRBD1 matches at 8 bases. V was pared by 4 bases and J by 0 bases, with 8 bases of the junction left unmatched. This CDR3 has 18 residues. Germline V gene data show CDR1 as SGHVS and CDR2 as FQNEAQ. Here the CDR3 reads CASSSMRTGGSYNSPLHF. The CDR3 DNA is TGTGCCAGCAGCTCTATGAGAACAGGGGGCTCCTATAATTCACCCCTCCACTTT.

V is TRBV20-1 and J is TRBJ1-1; D uncertain. Trimming shortened V by 5 bases and J by 2 bases, and 15 bases separated the two germline ends. The V gene's germline CDR1 is DFQATT and CDR2 SNEGSKA (reference sequence). The CDR3 runs to 14 residues. The CDR3 region has the DNA TGCAGTGCTGAATCACCGACGGATAACACTGAAGCTTTCTTT. Protein: CSAESPTDNTEAFF.

In its sample, this clonotype was seen a few times. The chain has TRBV16 and TRBJ2-7; 7 bases fit TRBD1. The germline V gene encodes CDR1 KGHSY and CDR2 FQNENV. The J segment lost 0 bases and the V segment lost 2 bases, leaving 4 bases of the junction unmatched. This CDR3 is built from 15 residues. CDR3 in DNA: TGTGCCAGCAGCCAAGGGACAGAGAGCTCCTACGAGCAGTACTTC. Protein: CASSQGTESSYEQYF.

In this sample, this clonotype turned up a few times. The chain combines TRBV7-9 with TRBJ2-5; 7 bases align to TRBD2. J gave up 2 bases and V 2 bases, and 5 bases lay outside the gene matches. The CDR3 sequence is 15 residues long. Looked up from germline, CDR1 is SEHNR and CDR2 is FQNEAQ (reference sequence). Written as DNA, the CDR3 is TGTGCCAGCAGCTTAACAACTAGCGAGCAAGAGACCCAGTACTTC. Encoded protein: CASSLTTSEQETQYF.

This clonotype has only a few counts. This rearrangement joins TRBV20-1 to TRBJ2-1, with 7 bases that match TRBD1. This CDR3 spans 15 amino acids. Germline loops: CDR1 DFQATT, CDR2 SNEGSKA (reference sequence). The J segment lost 5 bases and the V segment lost 4 bases, leaving 11 bases of the junction unmatched. CDR3 in DNA: TGCAGTGCTAAGGGACAGTTCTCATTAGACAATGAGCAGTTCTTC. Translating gives CSAKGQFSLDNEQFF.

This clonotype showed up just a few times. The chain uses TRBV20-1 and TRBJ2-1; 7 bases map to TRBD1. CDR1 is DFQATT and CDR2 is SNEGSKA in the germline V gene (reference sequence). CDR3 length equals 15 residues. Trimming took 6 bases from V and 0 from J; bases not matched to a gene: 8. CDR3 in DNA: TGCAGTGCGGAACCGACAGGGAGCTCCTACAATGAGCAGTTCTTC. It translates to CSAEPTGSSYNEQFF.

The sample holds a few counts of this clonotype. The J gene is TRBJ2-7, the V gene TRBV2; D is perhaps TRBD1 or TRBD2 (5 bases each). The DNA end is more similar to TRBJ2-5, so the J call may be wrong. This CDR3 contains 14 residues. Germline assignment: CDR1 SNHLY and CDR2 FYNNEI. The CDR3 nucleotides are TGTGCCAGCAGGACCCTCACCGGGGCGGGGACCCAGTACTTC. It encodes CASRTLTGAGTQYF.

This CDR3 reads CSALGDRPYNEQFF. The CDR3 DNA sequence: TGCAGCGCTCTGGGGGACAGGCCCTACAATGAGCAGTTCTTC. The chain is built from TRBV29-1 and TRBJ2-1, with TRBD1 identical over 8 bases. CDR1 and CDR2 from the germline V gene are SQVTM and ANQGSEA. V dropped 7 bases and J dropped 2; count of bases not matched to a gene: 7. There are 14 residues in the CDR3.

The chain joins TRBV15 to TRBJ1-5; D is unresolved. V lost 2 bases, J lost 3 bases, and 14 bases lay in between. Germline assignment: CDR1 LNHNV and CDR2 YYDKDF (reference sequence). This CDR3 has 16 residues. CDR3 coding DNA: TGTGCCACCAGCAGAAATCACTTGGGAGTCAATCAGCCCCAGCATTTT. Translating gives CATSRNHLGVNQPQHF.

This clonotype was found many times. The V and J genes are TRBV20-1 and TRBJ2-7, with D hard to call. Trimming stripped 0 bases from V and 0 bases from J, with 12 bases between. In germline, CDR1 is DFQATT, CDR2 SNEGSKA (reference sequence). The CDR3 covers 15 residues. The CDR3 spells CSARDLSRFSYEQYF. In DNA form, the CDR3 reads TGCAGTGCTAGAGATCTAAGTCGGTTCTCCTACGAGCAGTACTTC.

The gene calls are TRBV12-3 or TRBV12-4 and TRBJ2-4; 10 bases are a match to TRBD1. The assigned J gene may be wrong: the sequence end matches TRBJ2-7 better. This CDR3 spans 16 amino acids. This chain's CDR3 is CASSPSPGQGTYEQYF. In DNA, the CDR3 is TGTGCCAGCAGTCCCTCTCCGGGACAGGGGACTTACGAGCAGTACTTC.

The chain is built from TRBV28 and TRBJ2-7, with a weak D call TRBD2 (5 bases). From germline, CDR1 is MDHEN and CDR2 SYDVKM. V lost 3 bases and J lost 3, with 9 bases in between. This CDR3 spans 13 amino acids. This chain's CDR3 is CASSFVGLYEQYF. The CDR3 nucleotides are TGTGCCAGCAGTTTCGTAGGACTCTACGAGCAGTACTTC.

The chain has TRBV4-3 and TRBJ1-5; D gene unclear. CDR3 size: 17 residues. Germline lookup yields CDR1 LGHNA and CDR2 YSLEER. The V end lost 4 bases, the J end lost 0 bases, and 16 bases lay between the germline ends. DNA for the CDR3: TGCGCCAGCAGCCGTGGTATAGGCGACCCTAGCAATCAGCCCCAGCATTTT. The encoded protein is CASSRGIGDPSNQPQHF.

The table lists this clonotype with a few counts. The genes are TRBV29-1 and TRBJ2-3, with 9 bases aligning to TRBD1. The CDR3 runs 16 residues. Germline V gives CDR1 SQVTM, CDR2 ANQGSEA. With 1 base clipped from V and 1 base from J, the junction kept 6 bases outside the gene matches. As DNA, the CDR3 is TGCAGCGTTGAAGGCGAGGACAGGGGTCGCACAGATACGCAGTATTTT. This translates into CSVEGEDRGRTDTQYF.

The chain uses TRBV19 and TRBJ1-4, with 8 bases lining up with TRBD1. CDR3 length: 14 amino acids. Trimming at V came to 8 bases and at J to 7 bases, leaving 9 bases not matched to a gene. Germline CDR1 is LNHDA and CDR2 is SQIVND (reference sequence). Here the CDR3 DNA reads TGTGCCAGTTTGAGGAGACAGGGGAGTGAAAAACTGTTTTTT. Amino acid sequence: CASLRRQGSEKLFF.

The chain recombines TRBV5-6 with TRBJ2-5, with D perhaps being TRBD1 or TRBD2 (5 bases each). The CDR3 is 15 amino acids. V was cut by 2 bases and J by 4 bases, with 15 bases left in between. Germline assignment: CDR1 SGHDT and CDR2 YYEEEE. CDR3 residues: CASSFTQTRGETQYF. CDR3 bases: TGTGCCAGCAGCTTTACACAGACGAGGGGAGAGACCCAGTACTTC.